These T cell receptor beta chains were read from a single sample in a study of Graves' ophthalmopathy and Graves' hyperthyroidism. MiXCR was run by TCRdb on the multiplex PCR reads, yielding one entry per CDR3 protein. The data contain approximately 700,000 distinct CDR3 sequences, 35% to 50% of them singletons. Sequencing input: peripheral blood. All receptors derive from an adult man with Graves' ophthalmopathy. The CDR3 runs from the conserved cysteine through the conserved F or W. The D gene is left open where the match is weak. Clone size is shown for a subset of rows, as once, few, many or a class of expanded clone.

TRBD1	TRBV19	TRBJ1-4	once	CASSPTGESEKLLF	TGTGCCAGTAGTCCCACAGGGGAGTCTGAAAAACTGCTTTTT
-	TRBV7-8	TRBJ2-7	-	CASSLAGGFSSGQYF	TGTGCCAGCAGCTTAGCAGGAGGCTTCTCCTCCGGCCAGTACTTC
TRBD1	TRBV7-9	TRBJ2-2	-	CASSDQGQGRTGELFF	TGTGCCAGCAGCGACCAAGGACAGGGAAGGACCGGGGAGCTGTTTTTT
TRBD1	TRBV4-3	TRBJ2-7	-	CASSYHRDSPDEQYF	TGCGCCAGCAGCTACCACCGGGACAGCCCCGACGAGCAGTACTTC
-	TRBV29-1	TRBJ2-2	-	CSVAWYTGELSW	TGCAGCGTTGCGTGGTACACCGGGGAGCTGTCTTGG
TRBD2	TRBV7-9	TRBJ2-7	many	CASSLPGLAYEQYF	TGTGCCAGCAGCTTACCCGGACTAGCCTACGAGCAGTACTTC
-	TRBV10-2	TRBJ2-1	-	CASTAIGGNEQFF	TGCGCCAGCACGGCGATAGGGGGCAATGAGCAGTTCTTC
-	TRBV6-1	TRBJ1-4	-	CASTPFLRGEKLFF	TGTGCCAGCACTCCATTCCTACGGGGTGAAAAACTGTTTTTT
-	TRBV24-1	TRBJ2-7	-	CATSDPPSYEQYF	TGCGCCACCAGTGATCCTCCCTCCTACGAGCAGTACTTC
-	TRBV7-9	TRBJ1-6	-	CASSTRGGSPLHF	TGTGCCAGCAGCACCCGGGGGGGATCACCCCTCCACTTT
-	TRBV10-3	TRBJ1-5	-	CASSFSSGGSSNQPQHF	TGTGCCAGCAGCTTCTCATCGGGGGGCTCTAGCAATCAGCCCCAGCATTTT
-	TRBV25-1	TRBJ1-6	few	CASSAWEGHSPSPLHF	TGTGCCAGCAGTGCGTGGGAGGGGCACAGTCCCTCACCCCTCCACTTT
TRBD1	TRBV10-2	TRBJ1-6	-	CASSSVRDRGFSPLHF	TGCGCCAGCAGTTCAGTACGGGACAGAGGCTTTTCACCCCTCCACTTT
-	TRBV10-3	TRBJ1-2	few	CASSYPVTDHYGYTF	TGTGCCAGCAGTTACCCCGTGACAGACCACTATGGCTACACCTTC
-	TRBV24-1	TRBJ1-2	many	CATSDFTYGYTF	TGTGCCACCAGTGATTTCACCTATGGCTACACCTTC
-	TRBV5-1	TRBJ2-7	many	CASSQTGREQYF	TGCGCCAGCAGCCAGACAGGGAGGGAGCAGTACTTC
-	TRBV18	TRBJ1-2	-	CASSPRSGIGYTF	TGTGCCAGCTCACCACGCTCAGGGATCGGCTACACCTTC
TRBD1	TRBV2	TRBJ2-5	-	CASSHGTGGQETQYF	TGTGCCAGCAGCCACGGGACAGGGGGTCAAGAGACCCAGTACTTC
-	TRBV28	TRBJ1-1	-	CATRGEGMGDTEAFF	TGTGCCACGAGGGGGGAAGGGATGGGGGACACTGAAGCTTTCTTT
-	TRBV7-2	TRBJ2-7	many	CASSLAPYSPDYEQYF	TGTGCCAGCAGCTTAGCGCCATACAGTCCTGACTACGAGCAGTACTTC
-	TRBV7-2	TRBJ1-2	-	CASSLAGPRYGYTF	TGTGCCAGCAGCTTAGCGGGACCACGCTATGGCTACACCTTC
-	TRBV4-3	TRBJ1-5	-	CAGSQSLGNQPQHF	TGCGCCGGCAGCCAAAGCCTGGGCAATCAGCCCCAGCATTTT
-	TRBV7-2	TRBJ1-2	many	CASSADAPTVLAGGYTF	TGTGCCAGCAGCGCAGACGCCCCGACAGTCCTAGCTGGTGGCTACACCTTC
TRBD2	TRBV7-8	TRBJ2-2	few	CASRGGTSGNTGELFF	TGTGCCAGCAGGGGAGGGACTAGCGGTAACACCGGGGAGCTGTTTTTT
-	TRBV2	TRBJ1-3	many	CASSETVSGNTIYF	TGTGCCAGCAGTGAGACGGTATCTGGAAACACCATATATTTT
-	TRBV12-3/TRBV12-4	TRBJ2-5	many	CASSGRVEETQYF	TGTGCCAGCAGCGGAAGGGTGGAGGAGACCCAGTACTTC
TRBD2	TRBV6-6	TRBJ2-7	many	CASSYTGESGSEQYF	TGTGCCAGCAGTTACACGGGTGAGAGCGGGAGCGAGCAGTACTTC
TRBD1	TRBV10-3	TRBJ2-7	many	CAIRLGQGEGEQYF	TGTGCCATCAGGCTGGGACAGGGGGAGGGCGAGCAGTACTTC
-	TRBV5-6	TRBJ2-7	few	CASSLTAHEQYF	TGTGCCAGCAGCCTGACAGCCCACGAGCAGTACTTC
-	TRBV4-3	TRBJ2-7	few	CASSPVGSWGPEQYF	TGCGCCAGCAGCCCCGTTGGATCCTGGGGTCCCGAGCAGTACTTC
TRBD1	TRBV12-3/TRBV12-4	TRBJ2-5	-	CASMGRGLRETQYF	TGTGCCAGCATGGGAAGGGGGCTCCGGGAGACCCAGTACTTC
-	TRBV20-1	TRBJ1-4	-	CSARDPTADNEKLFF	TGCAGTGCTAGAGATCCCACAGCTGATAATGAAAAACTGTTTTTT
-	TRBV10-3	TRBJ1-1	many	CAISEGLNTEAFF	TGTGCCATCAGTGAGGGTCTTAACACTGAAGCTTTCTTT
TRBD1	TRBV19	TRBJ2-2	-	CASRDRAWDSNTGELFF	TGTGCCAGTAGGGACAGGGCCTGGGACTCGAACACCGGGGAGCTGTTTTTT
-	TRBV5-1	TRBJ2-7	-	CASSFRGDQQYF	TGCGCCAGCAGCTTCAGGGGCGACCAGCAGTACTTC
-	TRBV2	TRBJ2-7	many	CASRSSGQDEQYF	TGTGCCAGCAGGTCCAGCGGCCAGGACGAGCAGTACTTC
-	TRBV7-8	TRBJ2-2	many	CASSFTATGELFF	TGTGCCAGCAGCTTTACGGCCACCGGGGAGCTGTTTTTT
-	TRBV19	TRBJ1-1	many	CASRTASTEAFF	TGTGCCAGTAGGACTGCGAGCACTGAAGCTTTCTTT
TRBD1	TRBV7-8	TRBJ1-3	-	CASSLRTGGPGNTIYF	TGTGCCAGCAGCCTCCGGACAGGGGGCCCTGGAAACACCATATATTTT
-	TRBV12-3/TRBV12-4	TRBJ1-2	many	CASSLQGSSGYTF	TGTGCCAGCAGTTTACAAGGGAGTAGTGGCTACACCTTC
TRBD2	TRBV25-1	TRBJ2-7	-	CASSARDRRERGAYEQYF	TGTGCCAGCAGTGCTAGAGATCGCCGGGAGCGGGGGGCCTACGAGCAGTACTTC
-	TRBV7-9	TRBJ2-7	many	CASSQDRFGFYEQYF	TGTGCCAGCAGCCAAGACCGGTTCGGTTTCTACGAGCAGTACTTC
TRBD1	TRBV14	TRBJ2-1	-	CASRPVSTGESNEQFF	TGTGCCAGCAGACCCGTTTCGACAGGGGAATCCAATGAGCAGTTCTTC
TRBD1	TRBV20-1	TRBJ2-5	-	CSARALNYRDRDLQETQYF	TGCAGTGCTAGAGCGTTAAATTACCGGGACAGGGACCTCCAAGAGACCCAGTACTTC
-	TRBV12-3/TRBV12-4	TRBJ2-1	-	CASSQATGGEQFF	TGTGCCAGCAGCCAAGCAACGGGGGGCGAGCAGTTCTTC
-	TRBV7-2	TRBJ2-5	-	CASSVVGAQETQYF	TGTGCCAGCAGTGTCGTCGGGGCGCAAGAGACCCAGTACTTC
-	TRBV7-9	TRBJ2-7	many	CASSSQGDEQYF	TGTGCCAGCAGCTCGCAGGGTGACGAGCAGTACTTC
-	TRBV2	TRBJ1-2	many	CASRLGGDGYTF	TGTGCCAGCCGACTGGGGGGGGACGGCTACACCTTC
TRBD1	TRBV20-1	TRBJ1-2	many	CSARTDRGHGYTF	TGCAGTGCTAGGACCGACAGGGGACATGGCTACACCTTC
TRBD2	TRBV15	TRBJ2-5	many	CATSKSSGRVKTQYF	TGTGCCACCAGCAAATCTAGCGGGAGGGTGAAGACCCAGTACTTC
TRBD2	TRBV7-8	TRBJ2-7	many	CASSPPGLAGAGPLEQYF	TGTGCCAGCAGCCCGCCGGGACTAGCGGGAGCAGGTCCCCTGGAGCAGTACTTC
TRBD1	TRBV7-8	TRBJ1-5	-	CASSFGTGQGTSNQPQHF	TGTGCCAGCAGCTTCGGGACGGGACAGGGGACTAGCAATCAGCCCCAGCATTTT
-	TRBV7-4	TRBJ2-7	few	CASSLEGWQTYEQYF	TGTGCCAGCAGCTTAGAAGGCTGGCAGACCTACGAGCAGTACTTC
TRBD1	TRBV10-3	TRBJ1-1	-	CATSDGTDTEAFF	TGTGCCACCAGTGACGGGACAGACACTGAAGCTTTCTTT
-	TRBV24-1	TRBJ1-5	-	CATSAGGSANQPQHF	TGTGCCACCAGTGCTGGGGGCAGTGCTAATCAGCCCCAGCATTTT
TRBD1	TRBV5-5	TRBJ2-7	few	CASSLDWTGSSEQYF	TGTGCCAGCAGCTTGGATTGGACAGGGTCTTCCGAGCAGTACTTC
TRBD2	TRBV25-1	TRBJ2-2	-	CASSPAGTSGSTGELFF	TGTGCCAGCAGCCCGGCCGGGACTAGCGGGAGCACCGGGGAGCTGTTTTTT